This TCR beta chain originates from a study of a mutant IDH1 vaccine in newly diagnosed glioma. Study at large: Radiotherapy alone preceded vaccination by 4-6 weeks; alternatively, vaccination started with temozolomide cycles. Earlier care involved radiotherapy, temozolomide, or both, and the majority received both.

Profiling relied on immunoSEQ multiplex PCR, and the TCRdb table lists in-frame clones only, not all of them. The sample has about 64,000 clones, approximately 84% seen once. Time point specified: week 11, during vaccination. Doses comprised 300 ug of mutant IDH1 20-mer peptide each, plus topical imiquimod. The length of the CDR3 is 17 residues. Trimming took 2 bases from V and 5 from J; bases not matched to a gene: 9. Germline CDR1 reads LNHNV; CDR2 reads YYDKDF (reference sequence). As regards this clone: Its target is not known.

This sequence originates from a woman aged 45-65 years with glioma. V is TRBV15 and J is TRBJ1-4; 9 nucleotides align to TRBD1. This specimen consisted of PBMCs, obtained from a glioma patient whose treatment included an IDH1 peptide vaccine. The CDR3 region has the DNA TGTGCCACCAGCAGAACAACTTTGGGACAGGGAAATGAAAAACTGTTTTTT. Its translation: CATSRTTLGQGNEKLFF.